This TCR beta chain came from a study of cytomegalovirus exposure and HLA in healthy donors. Study context: The use of the same platform for the 120 or so validation repertoires and the 600 to 800 first-cohort repertoires was reported by a later analysis. General observations from the study: Associated with cytomegalovirus, according to the listing, were some 180 TCR beta chains. Usually a TCR sequence was rare, but some public TCRs were found in many donors.

Turning to this clone: Its target is not known.

The CDR3 has 14 amino acids. V lost 8 bases, J lost 3 bases, and 14 bases lay in between. The germline gives CDR1 KGHSY, CDR2 FQNENV. Using immunoSEQ multiplex PCR, the repertoire was profiled, and TCRdb retains in-frame clones only, with some absent. The table has 200,000 to 250,000 clones, approximately 88% seen once. Sample: PBMCs. The source is a woman in her thirties in good health and CMV-seropositive. The chain recombines TRBV16 with TRBJ1-5, with D tentatively TRBD1 (5 bases). CDR3 amino acids: CASRTTGPNQPQHF. CDR3 in DNA: TGTGCCAGCCGAACTACAGGTCCCAATCAGCCCCAGCATTTT.